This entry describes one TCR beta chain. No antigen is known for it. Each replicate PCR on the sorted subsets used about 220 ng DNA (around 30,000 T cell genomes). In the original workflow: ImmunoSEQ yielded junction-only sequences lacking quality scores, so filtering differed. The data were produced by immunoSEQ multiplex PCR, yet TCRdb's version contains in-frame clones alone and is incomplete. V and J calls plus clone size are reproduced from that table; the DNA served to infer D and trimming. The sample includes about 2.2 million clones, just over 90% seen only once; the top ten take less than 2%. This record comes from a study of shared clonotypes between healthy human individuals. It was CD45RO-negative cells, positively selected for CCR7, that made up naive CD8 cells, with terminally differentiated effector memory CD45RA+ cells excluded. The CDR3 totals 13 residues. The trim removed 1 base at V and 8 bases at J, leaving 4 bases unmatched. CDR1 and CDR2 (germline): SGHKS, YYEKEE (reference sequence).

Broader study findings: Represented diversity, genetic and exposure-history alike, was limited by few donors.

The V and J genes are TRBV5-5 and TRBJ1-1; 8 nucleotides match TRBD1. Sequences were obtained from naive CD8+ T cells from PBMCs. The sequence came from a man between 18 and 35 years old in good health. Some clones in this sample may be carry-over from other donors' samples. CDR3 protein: CASSLTGGKEAFF. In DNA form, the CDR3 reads TGTGCCAGCAGCTTGACAGGGGGTAAGGAAGCTTTCTTT.